A single sample gave rise to the 14 T cell receptor beta chains below, sequenced in a study of shared clonotypes between healthy human individuals. Produced via immunoSEQ multiplex PCR; TCRdb's table is partial and in-frame only. The sample carries 2.3 million or so clones, 80% to 95% recorded once. Sequencing input: naive CD4+ T cells from PBMCs. Sample subset: CD45RA+ positively selected. The receptors stem from a man aged 18 to 29 in good health. Some clones in this sample may be carry-over from other donors' samples.

The CDR3 reads CSARDKDEAFF. Here the CDR3 DNA reads TGCAGTGCTAGAGATAAGGATGAAGCTTTCTTT. The chain is built from TRBV20-1 and TRBJ1-1; D is ambiguous. In germline, CDR1 is DFQATT, CDR2 SNEGSKA (reference sequence). This CDR3 comprises 11 residues. The ends were cut back, 0 bases at V and 7 bases at J, with 6 bases in the middle.

The chain combines TRBV6-1 with TRBJ2-3, with D perhaps assigned TRBD1 or TRBD2 (5 bases each). V was shortened by 3 bases and J by 8 bases, with 18 bases between the two germline ends. CDR1 and CDR2 (germline): MNHNS, SASEGT. This CDR3 comprises 15 residues. The CDR3 coding sequence is TGTGCCAGCAGTGACCCTCGGGACGGCCGAGGTACGCAGTATTTT. It is translated as CASSDPRDGRGTQYF.

V is TRBV7-3 and J is TRBJ1-1; D is unresolved. The CDR3 consists of 15 residues. V shed 3 bases and J shed 4 bases, with 15 bases lying between them. Germline V gene data show CDR1 as SGHTA and CDR2 as FQGTGA. The DNA for the CDR3 is TGTGCCAGCAGCTTTGGGAGCGCTGGGAGCACTGAAGCTTTCTTT. Translating it yields CASSFGSAGSTEAFF.

The CDR3 spells CASSLTRLEQFF. In nucleotides, the CDR3 is TGTGCCAGCAGCTTGACGAGATTGGAGCAGTTCTTC. This rearrangement joins TRBV5-8 to TRBJ2-1; D remains ambiguous. Per the germline V gene, CDR1 is SGHTS and CDR2 is YDEGEE. The ends were cut back, 1 base at V and 10 bases at J, with 9 bases in the middle. This CDR3 region has 12 residues.

The rearrangement joins TRBV4-1 to TRBJ1-2; D is undetermined. The V gene lost 6 bases and the J gene lost 4 bases, with 15 bases spanning the gap. CDR3 length: 14 amino acids. Looked up from germline, CDR1 is MGHRA and CDR2 is YSYEKL. This CDR3 reads CASRRSLDLYGYTF. In DNA, the CDR3 is TGCGCCAGCAGACGCAGCCTAGACCTCTATGGCTACACCTTC.

This chain connects TRBV7-3 to TRBJ2-3, with 9 bases fitting TRBD2. CDR1 SGHTA and CDR2 FQGTGA come from the germline V gene. The CDR3 consists of 18 residues. Unmatched junction bases numbered 10, after V lost 0 bases and J lost 3 bases. The CDR3 DNA follows: TGTGCCAGCAGCTTAACGTCTACTCCGGGACTAGCAACAGATACGCAGTATTTT. Translated: CASSLTSTPGLATDTQYF.

This chain links TRBV19 with TRBJ1-5; D gene ambiguous. The germline V gene encodes CDR1 LNHDA and CDR2 SQIVND (reference sequence). V shed 5 bases and J shed 6 bases, with 8 bases lying between them. The CDR3 is 12 residues long. The CDR3 here is CASSERLQPQHF. In DNA, the CDR3 is TGTGCCAGTAGTGAAAGGCTTCAGCCCCAGCATTTT.

This chain connects TRBV29-1 to TRBJ2-7, with 7 nucleotides matching TRBD2. The junction had 4 bases not matched to a gene; V was cut back by 4 bases and J by 1 base. Germline V gene lookup returns CDR1 SQVTM and CDR2 ANQGSEA. The CDR3 sequence is 13 residues long. The CDR3 here is CSVGEGVSYEQYF. CDR3 sequence (DNA): TGCAGCGTTGGGGAGGGTGTATCCTACGAGCAGTACTTC.

V gene TRBV6-5 combines with J gene TRBJ1-5; 8 bases line up with TRBD1. Germline V gives CDR1 MNHEY, CDR2 SVGAGI. V shed 4 bases and J 7 bases; nucleotides not matched to a gene: 6. The CDR3 runs to 14 residues. CDR3 nucleotides: TGTGCCAGCAGTTCCCCGGACAGGGCGCAGCCCCAGCATTTT. Translation: CASSSPDRAQPQHF.

The gene calls are TRBV28 and TRBJ1-1; no reliable D call. Germline V lookup: CDR1 MDHEN, CDR2 SYDVKM. The CDR3 covers 14 residues. V lost 7 bases and J lost 3, with 15 bases in between. This CDR3 is CASISLSFYTEAFF. CDR3 coding DNA: TGTGCCAGCATCTCACTAAGCTTTTACACTGAAGCTTTCTTT.

The J gene is TRBJ1-5, the V gene TRBV7-2, with D unclear. This CDR3 spans 13 amino acids. V was trimmed by 5 bases and J by 4 bases, leaving 9 bases between them. Germline V gives CDR1 SGHTA, CDR2 FQGNSA. CDR3 residues: CASSVYKNQPQHF. Written as DNA, the CDR3 is TGTGCCAGCAGCGTCTACAAGAATCAGCCCCAGCATTTT.

This chain uses TRBV25-1 with TRBJ2-2; 8 nucleotides line up with TRBD1. The CDR3 covers 16 residues. J gave up 2 bases and V 3 bases, and 5 bases lay outside the gene matches. Looked up from germline, CDR1 is MGHDK and CDR2 is SYGVNS. This CDR3 reads CASSEPQGANTGELFF. Here the CDR3 DNA reads TGTGCCAGCAGTGAGCCCCAGGGGGCAAACACCGGGGAGCTGTTTTTT. Drawing the rest from reference TRBV25-1 and TRBJ2-2, the complete variable domain is EADIYQTPRYLVIGTGKKITLECSQTMGHDKMYWYQQDPGMELHLIHYSYGVNSTEKGDLSSESTVSRIRTEHFPLTLESARPSHTSQYLCASSEPQGANTGELFFGEGSRLTVL.

The V call is TRBV18, the J call TRBJ1-2, with 8 bases matching TRBD1. Germline CDR1 KGHSH, CDR2 LQKENI. V shed 3 bases, J shed 4 bases, and the junction held 10 bases outside the gene matches. The CDR3 totals 16 residues. The CDR3 is CASSPTSGQAAYGYTF. The CDR3 DNA sequence: TGTGCCAGCTCACCGACATCGGGACAGGCTGCCTATGGCTACACCTTC.

The chain has TRBV15 and TRBJ2-1; no clear D. V lost 3 bases and J lost 6, with 12 bases in between. The CDR3 is 14 residues long. Germline assignment: CDR1 LNHNV and CDR2 YYDKDF (reference sequence). CDR3 nucleotide sequence: TGTGCCACCAGCAGGTATTCGAAGGGCAATGAGCAGTTCTTC. Translation gives CATSRYSKGNEQFF.